This TCR beta chain was observed in a study of patients and donors after allogeneic stem cell transplantation. TCRdb used MiXCR to reprocess the RT-PCR reads, holding one entry per CDR3 protein. Of over 150,000 distinct CDR3 sequences in the sample, roughly 40% were seen once. Trimming pared 0 bases from V and 0 bases from J, leaving 3 bases between. The CDR3 is 13 residues long. Germline loops: CDR1 GTSNPN, CDR2 SVGIG (reference sequence). V is TRBV30 and J is TRBJ1-3; D gene ambiguous. The sequenced material came from blood, either unsorted or a sorted T cell fraction (not recorded which). The receptor's source is a human donor who was either an allogeneic HSCT recipient or a stem cell or donor lymphocyte infusion donor (not recorded which). It is not recorded whose cells these are; they may come from a transplant donor. CDR3 protein: CAWSVFSGNTIYF. CDR3 coding DNA: TGTGCCTGGAGTGTATTCTCTGGAAACACCATATATTTT.